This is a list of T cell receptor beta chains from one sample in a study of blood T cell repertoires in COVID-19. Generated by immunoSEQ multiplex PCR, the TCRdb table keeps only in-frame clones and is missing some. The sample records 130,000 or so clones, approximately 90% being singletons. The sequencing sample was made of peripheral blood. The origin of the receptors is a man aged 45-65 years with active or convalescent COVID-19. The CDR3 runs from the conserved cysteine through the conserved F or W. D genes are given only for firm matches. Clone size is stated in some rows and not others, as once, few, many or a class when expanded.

CDR3nt: TGTGCCACCAGTGATAGCGGGACAGGGACAACACGAGAGACCCAGTACTTC
CDR3aa: CATSDSGTGTTRETQYF
len: 17
j_gene: TRBJ2-5
v_gene: TRBV24-1
d_gene: TRBD1
abundance: .

CDR3nt: TGTGCCAGCAGCTTAGCTGGGACAGAGCCCTACGAGCAGTACTTC
CDR3aa: CASSLAGTEPYEQYF
len: 15
j_gene: TRBJ2-7
v_gene: TRBV7-9
d_gene: TRBD1
abundance: .

CDR3nt: TGTGCCAGCAGACGGGAGAGAGAGACCCAGTACTTC
CDR3aa: CASRRERETQYF
len: 12
j_gene: TRBJ2-5
v_gene: TRBV6-5
d_gene: .
abundance: .

CDR3nt: TGTGCCAGCTCACCCCTCCCCAGATCGGGGTACGGGGAGCTGTTTTTT
CDR3aa: CASSPLPRSGYGELFF
len: 16
j_gene: TRBJ2-2
v_gene: TRBV18
d_gene: .
abundance: .

CDR3nt: TGTGCCAGCTCACCACCTTCCGGGAGTTATGAAGCTTTCTTT
CDR3aa: CASSPPSGSYEAFF
len: 14
j_gene: TRBJ1-1
v_gene: TRBV18
d_gene: .
abundance: .

CDR3nt: TGTGCCACCAGTGATCCCGGGACAGGGGGCGATCAGCCCCAGCATTTT
CDR3aa: CATSDPGTGGDQPQHF
len: 16
j_gene: TRBJ1-5
v_gene: TRBV24-1
d_gene: TRBD1
abundance: .

CDR3nt: TGTGCCAGCAGTTTAGCAGGGCACCAAGAGACCCAGTACTTC
CDR3aa: CASSLAGHQETQYF
len: 14
j_gene: TRBJ2-5
v_gene: TRBV27
d_gene: .
abundance: .

CDR3nt: TGTGCCAGCAGCCAAGTTTCTAGCGGGGGGTACGAGCAGTACTTC
CDR3aa: CASSQVSSGGYEQYF
len: 15
j_gene: TRBJ2-7
v_gene: TRBV3-1/TRBV3-2
d_gene: TRBD2
abundance: .

CDR3nt: TGTGCCAGTAGTCCGGACAGGAGTATCGGTGGCTACACCTTC
CDR3aa: CASSPDRSIGGYTF
len: 14
j_gene: TRBJ1-2
v_gene: TRBV19
d_gene: TRBD1
abundance: .

CDR3nt: TGCGCCAGCAGCCAAGGTCTCGGGCGGGGTGGGTACAATGAGCAGTTCTTC
CDR3aa: CASSQGLGRGGYNEQFF
len: 17
j_gene: TRBJ2-1
v_gene: TRBV4-3
d_gene: .
abundance: .

CDR3nt: TGTGCCAGCAGCCAAGATTCTAGCGGGAGTGGGGATACGCAGTATTTT
CDR3aa: CASSQDSSGSGDTQYF
len: 16
j_gene: TRBJ2-3
v_gene: TRBV4-2
d_gene: TRBD2
abundance: .

CDR3nt: TGTGCCAGTATGGCGCGGGGGGACCTGAGAGAGCAGTTCTTC
CDR3aa: CASMARGDLREQFF
len: 14
j_gene: TRBJ2-1
v_gene: TRBV19
d_gene: TRBD2
abundance: .

CDR3nt: TGTGCCAGCAGCCCTCAGGAAATCAATGAGCAGTTCTTC
CDR3aa: CASSPQEINEQFF
len: 13
j_gene: TRBJ2-1
v_gene: TRBV12-3/TRBV12-4
d_gene: .
abundance: .

CDR3nt: TGTGCCAGCAGTTACCCCCGGGACAGGGGTTTGAATGAGCAGTTCTTC
CDR3aa: CASSYPRDRGLNEQFF
len: 16
j_gene: TRBJ2-1
v_gene: TRBV7-2
d_gene: TRBD1
abundance: .

CDR3nt: TGTGCCTGGAGTTCTACAGGTCTCAACGAGCAGTACTTC
CDR3aa: CAWSSTGLNEQYF
len: 13
j_gene: TRBJ2-7
v_gene: TRBV30
d_gene: .
abundance: .

CDR3nt: TGCAGCGTGAAACGGACAGGATCTAATGAAAAACTGTTTTTT
CDR3aa: CSVKRTGSNEKLFF
len: 14
j_gene: TRBJ1-4
v_gene: TRBV29-1
d_gene: TRBD1
abundance: once

CDR3nt: TGTGCCAGCAGGGCTCAGGGTGAGGGCACAGATACGCAGTATTTT
CDR3aa: CASRAQGEGTDTQYF
len: 15
j_gene: TRBJ2-3
v_gene: TRBV6-5
d_gene: .
abundance: .